These T cell receptor beta chains were read from a single sample in a study of OX40 agonist ivuxolimab in advanced cancers. Assay used: immunoSEQ multiplex PCR; TCRdb lists only in-frame clones, some missing. The sample lists about 82,000 clones; 80% to 95% were seen once. The sample consisted of CD4+ or CD8+ T cells sorted from blood, taken in a trial of the OX40 agonist ivuxolimab. All receptors come from an adult with an advanced solid tumor such as melanoma, head and neck, liver or kidney cancer. CDR3s include the opening cysteine and the closing phenylalanine or tryptophan. D genes are given only for firm matches. Clone size appears in some rows only: once, few, many, or a class for an expanded clone.

D	V	J	length	size	CDR3	DNA
.	TRBV30	TRBJ1-3	12	.	CAWGTAGNTIYF	TGTGCCTGGGGGACCGCTGGAAACACCATATATTTT
TRBD1	TRBV4-2	TRBJ2-7	15	.	CASSQTDRGSYEQYF	TGTGCCAGCAGCCAGACCGACAGGGGTTCCTACGAGCAGTACTTC
TRBD1	TRBV5-4	TRBJ2-5	14	.	CASSGRTGEETQYF	TGTGCCAGCAGCGGGAGAACAGGGGAAGAGACCCAGTACTTC
TRBD2	TRBV6-4	TRBJ2-1	15	.	CASSLAGSSYNEQFF	TGTGCCAGCAGTCTAGCGGGGAGCTCCTACAATGAGCAGTTCTTC
.	TRBV5-4	TRBJ2-1	16	.	CASSPGLDKAYNEQFF	TGTGCCAGCAGCCCGGGCCTGGACAAGGCTTACAATGAGCAGTTCTTC
.	TRBV7-9	TRBJ2-5	15	.	CASSPGQTHQETQYF	TGTGCCAGCAGCCCCGGACAGACCCACCAAGAGACCCAGTACTTC
.	TRBV4-1	TRBJ1-1	13	.	CASSQGNRAEAFF	TGCGCCAGCAGCCAAGGTAACAGAGCTGAAGCTTTCTTT
.	TRBV6-1	TRBJ2-3	15	.	CASAIGGRVTDTQYF	TGTGCCAGCGCCATCGGGGGCAGGGTCACAGATACGCAGTATTTT
.	TRBV30	TRBJ1-5	16	.	CAWSLGFQKNNQPQHF	TGTGCCTGGAGTCTCGGGTTCCAGAAGAACAATCAGCCCCAGCATTTT
TRBD2	TRBV30	TRBJ2-1	17	once	CAWSPAWGSGRAREQFF	TGTGCCTGGAGTCCTGCTTGGGGGAGCGGGAGGGCCCGGGAGCAGTTCTTC
.	TRBV30	TRBJ1-5	13	.	CAWRKQGSQPQHF	TGTGCCTGGAGAAAACAGGGCTCCCAACCCCAGCATTTT
TRBD2	TRBV6-4	TRBJ2-3	13	.	CASSLAGGGTQYF	TGTGCCAGCAGTCTAGCGGGGGGCGGTACGCAGTATTTT
TRBD1	TRBV7-9	TRBJ1-1	15	.	CASTPYDRGNTEAFF	TGTGCCAGCACCCCGTATGACAGGGGAAACACTGAAGCTTTCTTT
TRBD2	TRBV5-1	TRBJ2-1	14	.	CASATSGRVNEQFF	TGCGCCAGCGCTACTAGCGGGAGGGTCAATGAGCAGTTCTTC
.	TRBV2	TRBJ1-5	13	.	CASSGGLWQPQHF	TGTGCCAGCAGTGGGGGTTTGTGGCAGCCCCAGCATTTT
.	TRBV7-3	TRBJ2-3	13	.	CASSSYTADTQYF	TGTGCCAGCAGTTCATACACCGCAGATACGCAGTATTTT
.	TRBV7-3	TRBJ2-2	14	.	CASSSIANTGELFF	TGTGCCAGCAGCTCAATCGCGAACACCGGGGAGCTGTTTTTT
TRBD2	TRBV11-3	TRBJ2-7	15	.	CASSPPAAGVYEQYF	TGTGCCAGCAGCCCCCCCGCGGCGGGAGTTTACGAGCAGTACTTC
TRBD2	TRBV30	TRBJ2-7	13	.	CAWRGTRTGEQYF	TGTGCCTGGAGGGGGACTAGAACAGGCGAGCAGTACTTC
.	TRBV9	TRBJ2-2	15	.	CASSVATGASGELFF	TGTGCCAGCAGCGTAGCTACGGGGGCGTCCGGGGAGCTGTTTTTT
TRBD1	TRBV29-1	TRBJ2-1	13	.	CSVDETGGREQFF	TGCAGCGTTGATGAGACAGGGGGCAGGGAGCAGTTCTTC
.	TRBV5-1	TRBJ1-3	15	.	CASSLEWGTGNTIYF	TGCGCCAGCAGCTTGGAGTGGGGGACTGGAAACACCATATATTTT
TRBD1	TRBV6-6	TRBJ1-1	13	.	CASTGQGGTEAFF	TGTGCCAGCACCGGACAGGGAGGTACTGAAGCTTTCTTT
.	TRBV7-9	TRBJ1-1	14	.	CASIVLGGNTEAFF	TGTGCCAGCATCGTACTAGGGGGAAACACTGAAGCTTTCTTT
TRBD1	TRBV9	TRBJ2-5	15	.	CASSVGQGAWETQYF	TGTGCCAGCAGCGTAGGTCAGGGGGCCTGGGAGACCCAGTACTTC
.	TRBV18	TRBJ1-2	16	.	CASSPQSEGRNYGYTF	TGTGCCAGCTCACCACAGTCGGAGGGACGAAACTATGGCTACACCTTC
TRBD1	TRBV6-1	TRBJ1-2	14	.	CASSEAGTGGGYTF	TGTGCCAGCAGTGAAGCCGGGACAGGCGGTGGCTACACCTTC
TRBD1	TRBV19	TRBJ2-1	13	.	CASSAPGGVEQFF	TGTGCCAGTAGTGCTCCAGGGGGCGTTGAGCAGTTCTTC
.	TRBV30	TRBJ1-1	12	.	CAWGHLNTEAFF	TGTGCTTGGGGTCATTTGAACACTGAAGCTTTCTTT